The 5 T cell receptor beta chains given below trace back to one sample, sequenced in a study of OX40 agonist ivuxolimab in advanced cancers. Sequenced by immunoSEQ multiplex PCR; TCRdb stores in-frame clones only, minus some. Found here are tens of thousands of clones, 79% of them singletons; the top ten hold more than 14%. Sample: CD4+ or CD8+ T cells sorted from blood, taken in a trial of the OX40 agonist ivuxolimab. These receptors were collected from an adult with an advanced solid tumor such as melanoma, head and neck, liver or kidney cancer.

The V and J genes are TRBV5-1 and TRBJ1-1, with D possibly TRBD1 on 5 matching bases. This CDR3 comprises 14 residues. CDR1 SGHRS and CDR2 YFSETQ come from the germline V gene. V lost 4 bases and J lost 0, with 10 bases in between. The CDR3 DNA follows: TGCGCCAGCAGCGGGGGACTTATGAACACTGAAGCTTTCTTT. Its translation: CASSGGLMNTEAFF.

This clone is medium-sized (0.01 to 0.1%) by share. This rearrangement joins TRBV7-9 to TRBJ2-6; tentatively, D is TRBD1 or TRBD2 (7 bases each). The CDR3 length is 19 residues. V lost 5 bases and J 0 bases, leaving 20 bases between the germline ends. The germline V gene encodes CDR1 SEHNR and CDR2 FQNEAQ (reference sequence). CDR3 DNA sequence: TGTGCCAGCAGCCGGGGAGGGGGCTCCCCGTACTCTGGGGCCAACGTCCTGACTTTC. Its protein product is CASSRGGGSPYSGANVLTF.

This chain uses TRBV14 with TRBJ2-6; D perhaps matches TRBD1 (6 bases). The CDR3 loop spans 15 amino acids. CDR1 and CDR2 (germline): SGHDN, FVKESK. Trimming stripped 4 bases from V and 11 bases from J, with 18 bases between. CDR3 sequence reads: CASSPGQTEVDVLTF. For the CDR3, the DNA is TGTGCCAGCAGCCCCGGACAGACTGAGGTCGACGTCCTGACTTTC. Variable domain in full (rest from reference TRBV14 and TRBJ2-6): EAGVTQFPSHSVIEKGQTVTLRCDPISGHDNLYWYRRVMGKEIKFLLHFVKESKQDESGMPNNRFLAERTGGTYSTLKVQPAELEDSGVYFCASSPGQTEVDVLTFGAGSRLTVL.

In DNA, the CDR3 is TGTGCCAGCTCACTCCTGGACAGGGACACTGAAGCTTTCTTT. Protein product: CASSLLDRDTEAFF. The chain couples TRBV18 to TRBJ1-1, with 8 bases fitting TRBD1. Germline assignment: CDR1 KGHSH and CDR2 LQKENI. The CDR3 spans 14 residues. The V gene end was trimmed by 4 bases and the J gene end by 3 bases; junction bases not matched to a gene: 4.

A single count supports this clone. The rearrangement uses TRBV6-6 and TRBJ1-1; D not resolved. CDR1 is MNHNY, CDR2 SVGAGI, per germline (reference sequence). The CDR3 totals 13 residues. The V and J ends lost 3 bases and 3 bases respectively, with 8 bases between them. In DNA, the CDR3 is TGTGCCAGCAGTTATAAAGGTGACACTGAAGCTTTCTTT. This codes for CASSYKGDTEAFF.